The rows below give T cell receptor beta chains drawn from one sample of a study of regulatory T cells in long-lasting Graves disease. In TCRdb, the multiplex PCR reads were re-called with MiXCR into one record per CDR3 protein. The data hold over 500,000 distinct CDR3 sequences, with about 16% observed a single time. This sample was shared with a second study, whose subject was T cells in Graves' hyperthyroidism and ophthalmopathy.

The specimen comprised peripheral blood mononuclear cells (PBMCs), sampled at new diagnosis, from a patient treated with antithyroid drugs. The origin of the receptors is a man younger than 35 with Graves disease. CDR3s include the opening cysteine and the closing phenylalanine or tryptophan. D genes are given only for firm matches. Size tells how often a clone was seen (once, few, many) or the class of an expanded clone, and some rows leave it out.

CDR3aa: CSATKGAKTNTGELFF
CDR3nt: TGCAGTGCTACCAAGGGGGCTAAAACGAACACCGGGGAGCTGTTTTTT
abundance: many
v_gene: TRBV20-1
d_gene: TRBD1
j_gene: TRBJ2-2

CDR3aa: CASSQDGGNEQFF
CDR3nt: TGTGCCAGCAGCCAAGATGGCGGCAATGAGCAGTTCTTC
abundance: many
v_gene: TRBV3-1
d_gene: -
j_gene: TRBJ2-1

CDR3aa: CASSPSRLAKETQYF
CDR3nt: TGTGCCAGCAGCCCATCGAGACTAGCGAAAGAGACCCAGTACTTC
abundance: -
v_gene: TRBV7-8
d_gene: TRBD2
j_gene: TRBJ2-5

CDR3aa: CSARVGGRVNTEAFF
CDR3nt: TGCAGTGCTAGAGTCGGGGGGAGGGTGAACACTGAAGCTTTCTTT
abundance: -
v_gene: TRBV20-1
d_gene: -
j_gene: TRBJ1-1

CDR3aa: CASSATSGRYHETQYF
CDR3nt: TGTGCCAGCAGTGCGACTAGCGGGAGGTACCATGAGACCCAGTACTTC
abundance: few
v_gene: TRBV6-1
d_gene: TRBD2
j_gene: TRBJ2-5

CDR3aa: CSARVAGFSYNEQFF
CDR3nt: TGCAGTGCTAGGGTAGCGGGCTTCTCCTACAATGAGCAGTTCTTC
abundance: many
v_gene: TRBV20-1
d_gene: TRBD2
j_gene: TRBJ2-1

CDR3aa: CSARDVGGGGFQETQYF
CDR3nt: TGCAGCGCCCGAGACGTGGGGGGCGGGGGATTCCAAGAGACCCAGTACTTC
abundance: few
v_gene: TRBV29-1
d_gene: -
j_gene: TRBJ2-5

CDR3aa: CSARGARGDAQETQYF
CDR3nt: TGCAGTGCTAGAGGGGCGCGCGGGGACGCCCAAGAGACCCAGTACTTC
abundance: few
v_gene: TRBV20-1
d_gene: -
j_gene: TRBJ2-5

CDR3aa: CATSRTRETYEQYF
CDR3nt: TGTGCCACCAGCAGAACACGAGAGACCTACGAGCAGTACTTC
abundance: many
v_gene: TRBV15
d_gene: -
j_gene: TRBJ2-7

CDR3aa: CASSKLLAGAGNTQYF
CDR3nt: TGTGCCAGCTCAAAACTACTAGCGGGAGCTGGGAATACGCAGTATTTT
abundance: -
v_gene: TRBV6-2/TRBV6-3
d_gene: TRBD2
j_gene: TRBJ2-3

CDR3aa: CASRPGAETQYF
CDR3nt: TGTGCCAGCAGGCCGGGGGCGGAGACCCAGTACTTC
abundance: many
v_gene: TRBV12-3/TRBV12-4
d_gene: -
j_gene: TRBJ2-5